What follows are 32 T cell receptor beta chains derived from one specimen sequenced in a study of blood T cell repertoires in COVID-19. TCRdb keeps only in-frame clones here, not all; method: immunoSEQ multiplex PCR. The top ten clones hold approximately 4% of a sample with 190,000 or so clones, 88% of them seen once. Source material: peripheral blood. The receptors were sampled from a woman aged 25 to 45 with acute or convalescent COVID-19.

This clone occurred once. One end of the junction fails to match germline, which may point to a read error. The genes are TRBV6-5 and TRBJ1-1; D remains unclear. The CDR3 is made up of 11 amino acids. Germline V gene data show CDR1 as MNHEY and CDR2 as SVGAGI. This chain's CDR3 is CASTSTGLPIF. The DNA of the CDR3 is TGTGCCAGCACCTCAACCGGACTTCCAATATTT.

The chain carries TRBV2 and TRBJ2-3; no clear D. The V end was cut by 6 bases, the J end by 7 bases, with 8 bases between. The CDR3 length is 11 residues. Per germline, CDR1 SNHLY and CDR2 FYNNEI. CDR3 nucleotides: TGTGCCAGCAGGGTGGAGTATACGCAGTATTTT. Translated, it gives CASRVEYTQYF. The complete variable domain, with remaining parts taken from reference TRBV2 and TRBJ2-3, reads EPEVTQTPSHQVTQMGQEVILRCVPISNHLYFYWYRQILGQKVEFLVSFYNNEISEKSEIFDDQFSVERPDGSNFTLKIRSTKLEDSAMYFCASRVEYTQYFGPGTRLTVL.

The chain links TRBV23-1 to TRBJ2-1; maybe TRBD2 (6 bases). TRBV23-1 is classed as an ORF, of uncertain function. This CDR3 spans 14 amino acids. V was clipped by 11 bases and J by 0 bases, with 14 bases between them. In DNA, the CDR3 is TGCGCCGGGACTCTAGGCGCCTCCTACAATGAGCAGTTCTTC. Its protein is CAGTLGASYNEQFF.

This chain links TRBV24-1 with TRBJ2-3; 8 nucleotides match TRBD1. The CDR3 is 14 amino acids. The junction had 3 bases not matched to a gene; V was cut back by 7 bases and J by 1 base. Per germline, CDR1 KGHDR and CDR2 SFDVKD. The CDR3 protein is CATSDRGGTDTQYF. The CDR3 nucleotides are TGTGCCACCAGCGACAGGGGAGGCACAGATACGCAGTATTTT.

The chain recombines TRBV5-1 with TRBJ1-2, with D tentatively TRBD1 (5 bases). V was cut by 0 bases and J by 1 base, with 10 bases left in between. Per the germline V gene, CDR1 is SGHRS and CDR2 is YFSETQ. This CDR3 has 15 amino acids. The CDR3 sequence: CASSLGGSDNYGYTF. The CDR3, as DNA: TGCGCCAGCAGCTTGGGGGGCAGCGATAACTATGGCTACACCTTC.

CDR3 residues: CASSPGDPGANVLTF. DNA for the CDR3: TGTGCCAGCAGCCCGGGGGACCCTGGGGCCAACGTCCTGACTTTC. The chain uses TRBV7-9 and TRBJ2-6, with D perhaps TRBD2 (6 bases). With 5 bases removed from V and 2 bases from J, the gap between germline ends came to 10 bases. The CDR3 contains 15 residues. Germline V gene sequence: CDR1 SEHNR, CDR2 FQNEAQ (reference sequence).

The chain employs TRBV28 and TRBJ1-1; D may be TRBD1 (6 bases). The CDR3 has 13 residues. Trimming removed 6 bases at V and 10 bases at J, with 18 bases between. Germline loops: CDR1 MDHEN, CDR2 SYDVKM. CDR3 amino acids: CASSRTVGRGAFF. The DNA of the CDR3 is TGTGCCAGCAGCCGGACAGTGGGTCGCGGAGCTTTCTTT.

The rearrangement joins TRBV7-9 to TRBJ2-2; D is perhaps TRBD2 (5 bases). Deletions cut 2 bases from V and 0 bases from J, with 10 bases between. The germline gives CDR1 SEHNR, CDR2 FQNEAQ (reference sequence). This CDR3 region has 16 residues. CDR3 in amino acids: CASSLKGGPNTGELFF. DNA for the CDR3: TGTGCCAGCAGCTTAAAGGGCGGGCCGAACACCGGGGAGCTGTTTTTT.

The chain uses TRBV6-6 and TRBJ2-7; 8 nucleotides agree with TRBD1. After removal of 5 bases from V and 9 bases from J, the junction contained 12 bases not matched to a gene. In germline, CDR1 is MNHNY, CDR2 SVGAGI (reference sequence). This CDR3 is 14 amino acids long. This CDR3 reads CASSTPQGARGQYF. CDR3 nucleotides: TGTGCCAGCAGTACACCCCAGGGGGCGAGGGGGCAGTACTTC.

V is TRBV11-3 and J is TRBJ2-7; TRBD2 aligns across 7 bases. V lost 0 bases and J lost 7; bases outside the gene matches: 0. The CDR3 has 12 amino acids. Germline V gene lookup returns CDR1 SGHNT and CDR2 YENEEA. The CDR3 region has the DNA TGTGCCAGCAGCTTAGAGGGAGGGGAGCAGTACTTC. Translation: CASSLEGGEQYF.

The chain has TRBV2 and TRBJ2-1; the match to TRBD1 covers 7 bases. V lost 7 bases and J lost 4; bases outside the gene matches: 7. This CDR3 is built from 14 residues. The germline gives CDR1 SNHLY, CDR2 FYNNEI. In DNA, the CDR3 is TGTGCCAGCACCCGGGACAGTATGTACAATGAGCAGTTCTTC. It yields the protein CASTRDSMYNEQFF. Variable domain in full (rest from reference TRBV2 and TRBJ2-1): EPEVTQTPSHQVTQMGQEVILRCVPISNHLYFYWYRQILGQKVEFLVSFYNNEISEKSEIFDDQFSVERPDGSNFTLKIRSTKLEDSAMYFCASTRDSMYNEQFFGPGTRLTVL.

The chain is built from TRBV10-2 and TRBJ1-1; D might be TRBD1 (5 bases). This CDR3 comprises 14 residues. Trimming pared 3 bases from V and 0 bases from J, leaving 8 bases between. Germline assignment: CDR1 WSHSY and CDR2 SAAADI. The CDR3 here is CASSEQAMNTEAFF. The CDR3 region has the DNA TGCGCCAGCAGTGAACAGGCGATGAACACTGAAGCTTTCTTT.

V gene TRBV28 combines with J gene TRBJ1-2; D call uncertain. In germline, CDR1 is MDHEN, CDR2 SYDVKM. The CDR3 is made up of 12 amino acids. V shed 11 bases and J shed 9 bases, with 19 bases lying between them. The CDR3 bases are TGTGCCGCAAATGACGAAGGGAGAAGCTACACCTTC. This sequence encodes CAANDEGRSYTF.

CDR3 bases: TGCGCCAGCAGCTTGACTAGCGGGATGTCCAATGAGCAGTTCTTC. This gives the protein CASSLTSGMSNEQFF. This chain connects TRBV5-1 to TRBJ2-1, with 10 bases matching TRBD2. CDR3 length equals 15 residues. V was pared by 1 base and J by 6 bases, with 4 bases of the junction left unmatched. Germline CDR1 reads SGHRS; CDR2 reads YFSETQ.

This chain connects TRBV24-1 to TRBJ1-3, with D uncertain. In germline, CDR1 is KGHDR, CDR2 SFDVKD. CDR3 length: 15 amino acids. V lost 4 bases to trimming and J lost 0 bases, with 9 bases between them. The CDR3 DNA reads TGTGCCACCAGTGACTCCAGGAACTCTGGAAACACCATATATTTT. Its translation: CATSDSRNSGNTIYF.

This chain joins TRBV4-1 and TRBJ1-4; D is uncertain. The germline V and J ends were trimmed by 1 base and 10 bases, with 13 bases remaining between them. CDR1 MGHRA and CDR2 YSYEKL come from the germline V gene. CDR3 length: 14 residues. This chain's CDR3 is CASSQGRSYGKLFF. CDR3 DNA: TGCGCCAGCAGCCAAGGGCGGAGTTATGGAAAACTGTTTTTT.

As DNA, the CDR3 is TGTGCCAGCAGCAAAGTGCGGGGGGACACCTACAATGAGCAGTTCTTC. This translates into CASSKVRGDTYNEQFF. The genes are TRBV21-1 and TRBJ2-1; TRBD2 was called by the table and not checked on the DNA. TRBV21-1 is annotated as a pseudogene. This CDR3 region has 16 residues.

Comments on this clone: A junction boundary mismatches the germline segment, possibly from a read error. This same CDR3 is encoded by further DNA sequences in the sample. This chain connects TRBV5-1 to TRBJ1-2; 10 nucleotides line up with TRBD1. The CDR3 runs 13 residues. The germline V gene has CDR1 SGHRS and CDR2 YFSETQ. CDR3 region: CASSSRDRGPFTF. The CDR3, as DNA: TGCGCCAGCAGCTCACGGGACAGGGGTCCGTTCACTTTC.

This rearrangement joins TRBV11-1 to TRBJ1-1; D not resolved. Germline V gene lookup returns CDR1 SGHAT and CDR2 FQDESV (reference sequence). The CDR3 runs 13 residues. Trimming removed 2 bases from V and 4 bases from J, with 8 bases in between. CDR3 sequence reads: CASSLRLGTEAFF. CDR3 sequence (DNA): TGTGCCAGCAGCTTACGACTGGGCACTGAAGCTTTCTTT.

This sequence joins TRBV9 and TRBJ2-3; D is possibly TRBD1 (6 bases). Germline-derived CDR1 and CDR2 are SGDLS and YYNGEE. CDR3 size: 16 residues. V lost 0 bases and J lost 0, with 11 bases in between. CDR3 sequence: CASSVAGTTSTDTQYF. Written as DNA, the CDR3 is TGTGCCAGCAGCGTAGCAGGGACAACTAGCACAGATACGCAGTATTTT.

The genes are TRBV5-4 and TRBJ2-3; D call uncertain. The CDR3 has 14 residues. Germline V gene data show CDR1 as SGHNT and CDR2 as YYREEE (reference sequence). The V end lost 0 bases, the J end lost 2 bases, and 7 bases lay between the germline ends. The CDR3 protein is CASSLARNTDTQYF. The CDR3, as DNA: TGTGCCAGCAGCTTGGCGAGGAACACAGATACGCAGTATTTT.

The J gene is TRBJ1-4, the V gene TRBV6-6, with a possible D match to TRBD1 (5 bases). Trimming removed 0 bases at V and 7 bases at J, with 9 bases between. Germline V gene sequence: CDR1 MNHNY, CDR2 SVGAGI (reference sequence). The CDR3 runs 14 residues. In DNA, the CDR3 is TGTGCCAGCAGTTACTCCCAGGGAGGTGAAAAACTGTTTTTT. Amino acid sequence: CASSYSQGGEKLFF.

The rearrangement links TRBV2 to TRBJ2-7; a possible D gene is TRBD1 (6 bases). In germline, CDR1 is SNHLY, CDR2 FYNNEI. CDR3 size: 12 residues. Trimming took off 5 bases at V and 4 bases at J, with 9 bases between the two ends. The CDR3 DNA is TGTGCCAGCAGTCCAGACAGGTACGAGCAGTACTTC. As protein: CASSPDRYEQYF.

This chain joins TRBV6-5 and TRBJ2-3, with D unclear. The germline V gene encodes CDR1 MNHEY and CDR2 SVGAGI. V lost 6 bases and J 3 bases, leaving 10 bases between the germline ends. This CDR3 is 13 amino acids long. The DNA for the CDR3 is TGTGCCAGCAGCGATACTACAACAGATACGCAGTATTTT. Its translation is CASSDTTTDTQYF.

The chain couples TRBV12-5 to TRBJ2-1; TRBD2 might be the D (6 bases). This CDR3 comprises 12 residues. Germline CDR1 LGHNT, CDR2 FRNRAP. Trimming shortened V by 4 bases and J by 9 bases, and 10 bases separated the two germline ends. For the CDR3, the DNA is TGTGCTAGTGGTTACCAGGGAGGTGAGCAGTTCTTC. This sequence encodes CASGYQGGEQFF. Drawing the rest from reference TRBV12-5 and TRBJ2-1, the complete variable domain is DARVTQTPRHKVTEMGQEVTMRCQPILGHNTVFWYRQTMMQGLELLAYFRNRAPLDDSGMPKDRFSAEMPDATLATLKIQPSEPRDSAVYFCASGYQGGEQFFGPGTRLTVL.

V and J are TRBV29-1 and TRBJ1-2; D call uncertain. V was cut by 6 bases and J by 3 bases, with 17 bases left in between. There are 14 residues in the CDR3. In germline, CDR1 is SQVTM, CDR2 ANQGSEA. The CDR3, as DNA: TGCAGCGTGACCGTGTGGGCCGGGGACTATGGCTACACCTTC. Amino acids: CSVTVWAGDYGYTF.

This sequence joins TRBV5-4 and TRBJ2-3; 7 bases align to TRBD2. Trimming took 6 bases from V and 2 from J; bases not matched to a gene: 9. In germline, CDR1 is SGHNT, CDR2 YYREEE (reference sequence). The CDR3 contains 15 residues. Here the CDR3 DNA reads TGTGCCAGCACCCTAGCGGAGCAAGACACAGATACGCAGTATTTT. Its translation is CASTLAEQDTDTQYF.

The rearrangement links TRBV2 to TRBJ1-5; no reliable D call. CDR3 length: 11 residues. V shed 6 bases and J shed 9 bases, with 9 bases lying between them. CDR1 is SNHLY and CDR2 is FYNNEI in the germline V gene. In nucleotides, the CDR3 is TGTGCCAGCAGAAACCGAGGGCCCCAGCATTTT. Translation gives CASRNRGPQHF.

The chain couples TRBV21-1 to TRBJ2-1; the D call TRBD1 from the table was never checked on the DNA. TRBV21-1 is described as a pseudogene. This CDR3 has 16 residues. CDR3 nucleotide sequence: TGTGCCAGCAGCAAAGCCACGACAGGGGCCTACAATGAGCAGTTCTTC. Translated: CASSKATTGAYNEQFF.

The chain employs TRBV24-1 and TRBJ2-1; 7 positions match TRBD1. The germline CDR1 and CDR2 sequences are KGHDR and SFDVKD. The V and J ends lost 3 bases and 5 bases, in that order; junction bases with no gene match: 9. This CDR3 has 16 amino acids. This CDR3 is CATSDTRQGGNNEQFF. The CDR3 DNA follows: TGTGCCACCAGTGATACCAGACAGGGTGGGAACAATGAGCAGTTCTTC.

Ten or more counts support this clone. The V gene is TRBV5-1, the J gene TRBJ2-2; 7 positions match TRBD1. In germline, CDR1 is SGHRS, CDR2 YFSETQ. CDR3 size: 14 residues. Trimming removed 0 bases from V and 6 bases from J; junction bases left unmatched: 2. CDR3 coding DNA: TGCGCCAGCAGCTTGGAGGGGGCGCCCGGGGAGCTGTTTTTT. It translates to CASSLEGAPGELFF.

The CDR3: CASSVAPTVNTEAFF. The CDR3 DNA reads TGTGCCAGCAGCGTAGCCCCTACAGTGAACACTGAAGCTTTCTTT. The rearrangement joins TRBV9 to TRBJ1-1, with D hard to call. The CDR3 has 15 residues. From germline, CDR1 is SGDLS and CDR2 YYNGEE. Trimming left V 0 bases short and J 0 bases short, with 9 bases between.